This T cell receptor (beta chain) stems from a study of blood T cell repertoires in COVID-19. Method: immunoSEQ multiplex PCR; TCRdb's copy keeps in-frame clones and lacks some. The sample has more than 200,000 clones; 80% to 90% are singletons. Per the germline V gene, CDR1 is MGHRA and CDR2 is YSYEKL. With 5 bases removed from V and 2 bases from J, the gap between germline ends came to 22 bases. This CDR3 contains 17 residues. The sequence came from a woman aged 50 to 60 with acute or convalescent COVID-19. The chain links TRBV4-1 to TRBJ2-7; D perhaps matches TRBD1 (7 bases). The sequenced sample was peripheral blood. In DNA form, the CDR3 reads TGCGCCAGCAGCAAGGGGGCTCTAGCGCCCGAACCCTACGAGCAGTACTTC. As protein: CASSKGALAPEPYEQYF.